This T cell receptor beta chain was obtained from a study of T-cell memory formation after mild COVID-19. Deletions cut 3 bases from V and 2 bases from J, with 14 bases between. Germline values: CDR1 ENHRY, CDR2 SYGVKD. There are 16 residues in the CDR3. TCRdb used MiXCR to reprocess the 5' RACE reads, holding one entry per CDR3 protein. The sample consists of 350,000 to 500,000 distinct CDR3 sequences, around 22% of them appearing once. The TCR originated in an adult woman who had mild COVID-19 (a few samples of this study predate the infection). Cell type and time point are not known. The V and J genes are TRBV10-3 and TRBJ2-4; possibly TRBD1 for D (6 bases). The sequenced sample consisted of PBMCs or a T cell subset sorted from them (not recorded which). The CDR3 here is CAISEWGRDTKNIQYF. In DNA form, the CDR3 reads TGTGCCATCAGTGAATGGGGGCGAGATACCAAAAACATTCAGTACTTC.